The 7 T cell receptor beta chains below were found in one sample sequenced in a study of siplizumab effects on memory and regulatory T cells. Sequencing was performed with immunoSEQ multiplex PCR; in TCRdb, only in-frame clones are kept and a portion is missing. The sample shows 50,000 to 55,000 clones, under 98% of them seen only once. Sequences were obtained from naive CD4+ T cells sorted from blood. The receptors shown here come from a human donor in good health.

The gene calls are TRBV7-8 and TRBJ2-7; D ambiguous. Between the trimmed V and J ends, which lost 7 bases and 2 bases, there was a span of 15 bases. Germline CDR1 and CDR2: SGHVS and FQNEAQ. This CDR3 contains 14 residues. The CDR3 coding sequence is TGTGCCAGCACCAGAGAAAGACTCCCCTACGAGCAGTACTTC. It is translated as CASTRERLPYEQYF.

The chain carries TRBV9 and TRBJ2-4, with D unresolved. With 4 bases removed from V and 0 bases from J, the gap between germline ends came to 11 bases. Germline CDR1 SGDLS, CDR2 YYNGEE. CDR3 length: 15 amino acids. CDR3 nucleotides: TGTGCCAGCAGCCGACAAGGTTTAGCCAAAAACATTCAGTACTTC. Its protein is CASSRQGLAKNIQYF.

CDR3 sequence reads: CASSIGRSSGYGYTF. DNA for the CDR3: TGTGCCAGTAGTATAGGCCGATCAAGCGGCTATGGCTACACCTTC. This rearrangement joins TRBV19 to TRBJ1-2; D is unclear. The germline gives CDR1 LNHDA, CDR2 SQIVND (reference sequence). The CDR3 sequence is 15 residues long. V was trimmed by 1 base and J by 4 bases, leaving 13 bases between them.

This clone was seen once. The chain links TRBV19 to TRBJ2-3; TRBD1 or TRBD2 may be the D gene (5 bases each). Trimming pared 7 bases from V and 1 base from J, leaving 21 bases between. The CDR3 length is 17 residues. Germline V gene lookup returns CDR1 LNHDA and CDR2 SQIVND (reference sequence). The CDR3 sequence is CASTSQGRARGTDTQYF. The CDR3 DNA reads TGTGCCAGTACCTCGCAGGGCAGGGCGAGGGGCACAGATACGCAGTATTTT.

The gene calls are TRBV28 and TRBJ2-7; TRBD1 aligns across 9 bases. J was trimmed by 6 bases and V by 4 bases; bases with no gene match: 10. The V gene's germline CDR1 is MDHEN and CDR2 SYDVKM. CDR3 length equals 15 residues. CDR3 region: CASSSLGTGMGEQYF. In nucleotides, the CDR3 is TGTGCCAGCAGTTCCCTGGGGACAGGGATGGGCGAGCAGTACTTC.

The chain joins TRBV4-1 to TRBJ2-5, with no clear D. Trimming pared 0 bases from V and 1 base from J, leaving 15 bases between. Germline V gives CDR1 MGHRA, CDR2 YSYEKL. The length of the CDR3 is 17 residues. CDR3: CASSQEATSTFQETQYF. In nucleotides, the CDR3 is TGCGCCAGCAGCCAAGAAGCTACCAGCACCTTCCAAGAGACCCAGTACTTC.

This rearrangement joins TRBV15 to TRBJ2-7; no reliable D call. Germline V gene sequence: CDR1 LNHNV, CDR2 YYDKDF (reference sequence). V was pared by 3 bases and J by 6 bases, with 9 bases between. There are 12 residues in the CDR3. The CDR3 loop reads CATSRALAEQYF. CDR3 nucleotides: TGTGCCACCAGCAGGGCTTTGGCCGAGCAGTACTTC.